This T cell receptor beta chain was sequenced for a study of T cells in Graves' hyperthyroidism and ophthalmopathy (dated by TCRdb to the late 2010s). Looking at the study overall: Peripheral blood samples were taken at initial diagnosis, before any treatment was given. According to the paper, TCR Vbeta CDR3 sequencing was carried out on over 130 peripheral blood samples, which came from fewer than 50 ophthalmopathy, around 74 hyperthyroidism and approximately 17 progressor patients. For training and testing, the roughly 97 patients in the discovery cohort were randomly divided in a 7:3 ratio. Whether ophthalmopathy could be predicted prospectively was tested in an independent validation cohort made up of about 20 hyperthyroidism patients plus 17 patients who later progressed to ophthalmopathy. After sampling, hyperthyroidism patients received methimazole starting at 30 mg daily, and ophthalmopathy patients received high-dose intravenous methylprednisolone. In roughly six Graves' hyperthyroidism patients, the study also compared T-cell repertoires from thyroid tissue with T-cell repertoires from blood. TCR V-J signatures able to tell the groups apart were searched for in a discovery cohort of more than 90 patients, of whom 43 had Graves' ophthalmopathy and 55 to 65 had stable Graves' hyperthyroidism.

CDR3 length: 15 amino acids, cysteine to phenylalanine. The read is trimmed to its CDR3 DNA, 45 bases read in frame from base 1. The germline V gene provides CDR1 SGHTA and CDR2 FQGNSA. From V the trimming removes 6 bases and from J it removes 9 bases, while the gene matches leave 13 bases of the junction unaccounted for. General findings and caveats noted by the study authors: Blood samples also contained most of the expanded thyroid clonotypes (frequency above 0.001), which suggests that blood repertoires may reflect thyroid immune responses. In cross-validation, a model built on a 13 V-J signature told ophthalmopathy apart from stable hyperthyroidism with under 90% sensitivity and approximately 81% specificity, and in testing the same model reached 80%/75%. No statistical method was used to set the sample size in advance, and investigators knew the group allocation. During validation, the model predicted progression to ophthalmopathy a median of roughly 7.1 months ahead of onset, with approximately 71% sensitivity and more than 72% specificity.

Stable Graves' hyperthyroidism was defined as the absence of progression to ophthalmopathy over 18 months of follow-up. Hyperthyroidism patients were newly diagnosed, with disease duration under 2 months, and aged 18 to 65 years. Exclusion was applied to patients with uncontrolled infections, other autoimmune diseases, pregnancy or lactation. Diagnoses were based on clinical symptoms, serum thyroxine and TRAb, thyroid ultrasound and orbital computed tomography. Ficoll-Paque density gradient centrifugation was used to isolate PBMCs from about 10 ml of fresh peripheral blood. Total RNA was extracted using Trizol reagent, and RNA quality was assessed on an Agilent 2100 Bioanalyzer. Of note for this clonotype: Its binding antigen is unknown. No per-base quality is available; no much larger clone lies one base away.

TCR beta CDR3 regions were amplified from RNA transcripts. A first-round RT-PCR of the TCR CDR3 used the HTBI primer set with the Qiagen OneStep RT-PCR kit. Libraries were constructed in a second round of multiplex PCR, after which size selection and purification were performed. Libraries were sequenced paired-end with 100 bp reads on an Illumina HiSeq2000. The study's processing was this. SOAPnuke was used to process the raw data, with reads discarded if the reads contained adapters or uncalled bases, had a mean Phred below 15, or lacked an exact constant-primer or identifier match. High-quality paired reads were merged with COPE v1.2.5, and unique nucleotide sequences were defined as clonotypes. MiTCR v1.1 was used to align clonotypes to the IMGT TRBV, TRBD and TRBJ reference segments. The analysis included only V-J combinations with a frequency above 0.0001, which together covered around 99% of the repertoires. A TCS score was defined as the ratio between F50 (clonal expansion) and ExV (chaos), using BLOSUM62-based TCRdist between CDR3 peptides within each V-J. Welch's t-statistics and random forest reduced around 550 V-J features to 10 to 15, which were used in a naive Bayes classifier (R e1071). The raw public data were reprocessed by TCRdb itself: fastp quality trimming at Q25, MiXCR clonotype calling, in-frame beta chains only. Records with the same CDR3 protein are collapsed into one entry carrying the most frequent genes and DNA. Here the V and J calls rest on TCRdb's processing, not on the authors' analysis. Present in this sample are more than 600,000 distinct CDR3 sequences, over 15% of which were seen just once. Approximately 8.4% of the sample comes from the top ten.

The receptor comes from a man aged 18 to 35 with Graves' hyperthyroidism. The chain links TRBV7-2 with TRBJ2-1, with 8 central nucleotides matching TRBD2. The sequencing input was blood. Read as DNA, the sequence is TGTGCCAGCAGTCTTAGAACGGGAGGGCCCGGTGAGCAGTTCTTC. Its translation is CASSLRTGGPGEQFF.